This entry lists 21 T cell receptor beta chains sequenced from one sample in a study of CD8 T cells in ankylosing spondylitis. TCRdb ran MiXCR on the 5' RACE reads and lists one entry per CDR3 protein. This table holds approximately 100,000 distinct CDR3 sequences, about 8.3% found once. Input material: blood, either unsorted or a sorted T cell fraction (not recorded which). The origin of the receptors is a male donor with ankylosing spondylitis or in good health (not recorded which).

This clonotype occurred a few times. The chain has TRBV10-3 and TRBJ2-1; D may match TRBD1 or TRBD2 (5 bases each). Per the germline V gene, CDR1 is ENHRY and CDR2 is SYGVKD. Trimming took off 5 bases at V and 0 bases at J, with 14 bases between the two ends. CDR3 size: 16 residues. CDR3 amino acids: CAISKGNGDSYNEQFF. CDR3 bases: TGTGCCATCAGTAAGGGGAACGGGGACTCCTACAATGAGCAGTTCTTC.

In this sample, this clonotype turned up many times. CDR3 nucleotides: TGTGCCAGCACGTCAACCCCGGCTGGGGCCAACGTCCTGACTTTC. It specifies CASTSTPAGANVLTF. The chain is built from TRBV7-2 and TRBJ2-6, with D hard to call. From germline, CDR1 is SGHTA and CDR2 FQGNSA. There are 15 residues in the CDR3. The V gene lost 7 bases and the J gene lost 2 bases, with 12 bases spanning the gap.

This clonotype was recorded many times. CDR3 DNA: TGTGCCAGCAGTGCATACAGTGCAACTAATGAAAAACTGTTTTTT. Translating it yields CASSAYSATNEKLFF. V gene TRBV25-1 combines with J gene TRBJ1-4; no clear D. Trimming pared 4 bases from V and 0 bases from J, leaving 9 bases between. The CDR3 covers 15 residues. The germline V gene has CDR1 MGHDK and CDR2 SYGVNS. Full variable domain (missing parts from reference TRBV25-1 and TRBJ1-4): EADIYQTPRYLVIGTGKKITLECSQTMGHDKMYWYQQDPGMELHLIHYSYGVNSTEKGDLSSESTVSRIRTEHFPLTLESARPSHTSQYLCASSAYSATNEKLFFGSGTQLSVL.

This clonotype was counted ten times or more. V usage is TRBV6-2 or TRBV6-3 and J usage is TRBJ2-3, with 9 bases lining up with TRBD2. The junction had 15 bases not matched to a gene; V was cut back by 5 bases and J by 9 bases. Germline loops: CDR1 MNHEY, CDR2 SVGEGT. The CDR3 runs 16 residues. CDR3 nucleotide sequence: TGTGCCAGCAGTGCGTTTAGCGGGAGAGGGGACAAGACGCAGTATTTT. It is translated as CASSAFSGRGDKTQYF.

This clonotype occurred a few times. The rearrangement joins TRBV4-3 to TRBJ1-4; D ambiguous. From germline, CDR1 is LGHNA and CDR2 YSLEER. The ends were cut back, 4 bases at V and 8 bases at J, with 14 bases in the middle. The CDR3 length is 14 residues. The CDR3 sequence is CASSPFHAEEKLFF. The CDR3 region has the DNA TGCGCCAGCAGCCCTTTCCACGCCGAGGAAAAACTGTTTTTT.

This clonotype was seen at least ten times. J is TRBJ1-4 and V is TRBV20-1; maybe TRBD1 (5 bases). V lost 6 bases and J 4 bases, leaving 12 bases between the germline ends. This CDR3 comprises 13 residues. CDR1 is DFQATT, CDR2 SNEGSKA, per germline (reference sequence). The DNA for the CDR3 is TGCAGTGCGGTTGGCAGGGATAATGAAAAACTGTTTTTT. This codes for CSAVGRDNEKLFF.

This clonotype was seen a few times. The chain couples TRBV7-2 to TRBJ1-5; TRBD1 is a possible D gene (6 bases). This CDR3 region has 14 residues. Between the trimmed V and J ends, which lost 4 bases and 11 bases, there was a span of 18 bases. CDR1 is SGHTA, CDR2 FQGNSA, per germline. The chain's CDR3 is CASSSAGALSAQHF. CDR3 DNA sequence: TGTGCCAGCAGCTCAGCGGGGGCGCTCTCAGCCCAGCATTTT.

This clonotype occurred many times. J is TRBJ1-3 and V is TRBV12-3 or TRBV12-4, with TRBD1 as a possible D gene (5 bases). The CDR3 has 17 residues. The germline V and J ends were trimmed by 6 bases and 0 bases, with 18 bases remaining between them. The CDR3 nucleotides are TGTGCCAGCAGCGACTCCCGGGGCACGGTCTCTGGAAACACCATATATTTT. This gives the protein CASSDSRGTVSGNTIYF.

This clonotype was observed many times. This chain connects TRBV27 to TRBJ1-2; tentative D call: TRBD1 (6 bases). CDR3 size: 14 residues. With 6 bases removed from V and 5 bases from J, the gap between germline ends came to 16 bases. Germline CDR1 and CDR2: MNHEY and SMNVEV (reference sequence). The CDR3 DNA sequence: TGTGCCAGCAGGAGGGGGGACGCGACTTATGGCTACACCTTC. It is translated as CASRRGDATYGYTF.

This clonotype was seen only a few times. Germline is not matched at one junction end, which may reflect a read error. The V gene is TRBV29-1, the J gene TRBJ1-2; no firm D call. The CDR3 spans 12 residues. Germline values: CDR1 SQVTM, CDR2 ANQGSEA. CDR3 protein: CGVEYTYRGYTF. The CDR3 DNA is TGCGGCGTTGAATACACTTATCGAGGCTACACCTTC.

This clonotype has a count of ten or more. The rearrangement joins TRBV29-1 to TRBJ1-2; D is unresolved. The CDR3 length is 11 residues. CDR1 is SQVTM and CDR2 is ANQGSEA in the germline V gene. V gave up 7 bases and J gave up 4 bases, with 10 bases separating them. The CDR3 region is CSATELYGYTF. For the CDR3, the DNA is TGCAGCGCAACAGAGCTCTATGGCTACACCTTC. Combining the CDR3 with reference TRBV29-1 and TRBJ1-2 gives the whole variable domain SAVISQKPSRDICQRGTSLTIQCQVDSQVTMMFWYRQQPGQSLTLIATANQGSEATYESGFVIDKFPISRPNLTFSTLTVSNMSPEDSSIYLCSATELYGYTFGSGTRLTVV.

This clonotype showed up many times. The chain has TRBV21-1 and TRBJ2-7. TRBV21-1 is annotated as a pseudogene. The CDR3 covers 15 residues. CDR3 sequence reads: CASSKVSGCSYEQYF. The CDR3 region has the DNA TGTGCCAGCAGCAAAGTTTCGGGTTGTTCCTACGAGCAGTACTTC.

This clonotype has a count of ten or more. This sequence joins TRBV20-1 and TRBJ2-1; TRBD2 matches at 7 bases. The CDR3 sequence is 14 residues long. After removal of 2 bases from V and 5 bases from J, the junction contained 6 bases not matched to a gene. Germline V gene sequence: CDR1 DFQATT, CDR2 SNEGSKA (reference sequence). In nucleotides, the CDR3 is TGCAGTGCTAGAAGGCTAGCGGAAAACAATGAGCAGTTCTTC. This codes for CSARRLAENNEQFF.

This clonotype was found many times. The V gene is TRBV3-1, the J gene TRBJ2-1; 10 bases are a match to TRBD1. V shed 6 bases, J shed 2 bases, and the junction held 4 bases outside the gene matches. Germline CDR1 and CDR2: LGHDT and YNNKEL (reference sequence). This CDR3 is built from 15 residues. CDR3: CASSFDRGPYNEQFF. In DNA form, the CDR3 reads TGTGCCAGCAGTTTCGACAGGGGGCCCTACAATGAGCAGTTCTTC.

This clonotype has ten or more counts. This sequence joins TRBV12-3 or TRBV12-4 and TRBJ1-5, with 8 bases identical to TRBD1. The CDR3 is 13 amino acids. The V segment lost 3 bases and the J segment 9 bases; nucleotides outside the gene matches: 4. The CDR3 DNA follows: TGTGCCAGCAGTTTTGGTGACAGGGGGCCCCAGCATTTT. As protein: CASSFGDRGPQHF.

There are a few counts of this clonotype. The chain is built from TRBV18 and TRBJ2-7, with 9 bases aligning to TRBD1. V dropped 6 bases and J dropped 5; count of bases not matched to a gene: 5. Germline V gives CDR1 KGHSH, CDR2 LQKENI. This CDR3 is 13 amino acids long. The CDR3 DNA reads as TGTGCCAGCTCCGGGACAGGGTATAACGAGCAGTACTTC. Amino acid sequence: CASSGTGYNEQYF.

The table lists this clonotype with many counts. The chain is built from TRBV6-5 and TRBJ2-5, with a possible D match to TRBD2 (5 bases). Germline loops: CDR1 MNHEY, CDR2 SVGAGI. This CDR3 has 15 amino acids. Trimming removed 2 bases from V and 2 bases from J, with 12 bases in between. The CDR3 sequence: CASSYRSGYQETQYF. The CDR3 DNA reads TGTGCCAGCAGTTACCGATCGGGATATCAAGAGACCCAGTACTTC.

This clonotype was recorded many times. J is TRBJ1-2 and V is TRBV5-1; D is unclear. The V gene's germline CDR1 is SGHRS and CDR2 YFSETQ. The V gene lost 2 bases and the J gene lost 7 bases, with 12 bases spanning the gap. The CDR3 is made up of 13 amino acids. CDR3: CASSFSSQAGYTF. In nucleotides, the CDR3 is TGCGCCAGCAGCTTCTCCTCCCAGGCTGGCTACACCTTC.

Many counts were recorded for this clonotype. V usage is TRBV19 and J usage is TRBJ2-2; D gene unclear. Germline V gene data show CDR1 as LNHDA and CDR2 as SQIVND (reference sequence). The CDR3 has 14 residues. The V gene lost 3 bases and the J gene lost 2 bases, with 7 bases spanning the gap. The DNA of the CDR3 is TGTGCCAGTAGTATCGGGCGAAACACCGGGGAGCTGTTTTTT. Amino acids: CASSIGRNTGELFF.

Concerning this clonotype itself: It may be a read error: a sequence one base away is much more abundant. The chain combines TRBV14 with TRBJ2-3, with 10 bases fitting TRBD1. The CDR3 loop spans 15 amino acids. In germline, CDR1 is SGHDN, CDR2 FVKESK. V was pared by 4 bases and J by 11 bases, with 12 bases of the junction left unmatched. The DNA of the CDR3 is TGTGCCAGCAGCCGAGAGACAGGGGGCGCGTATAAGCAGTATTTT. This codes for CASSRETGGAYKQYF. Full variable domain (outside the CDR3, taken from reference TRBV14 and TRBJ2-3): EAGVTQFPSHSVIEKGQTVTLRCDPISGHDNLYWYRRVMGKEIKFLLHFVKESKQDESGMPNNRFLAERTGGTYSTLKVQPAELEDSGVYFCASSRETGGAYKQYFGPGTRLTVL.

This clonotype has ten or more counts. CDR3 in DNA: TGTGCCAGCAGTCCCAGCGGGGGGGCGTACACCGGGGAGCTGTTTTTT. This sequence encodes CASSPSGGAYTGELFF. V usage is TRBV12-3 or TRBV12-4 and J usage is TRBJ2-2; 10 bases align to TRBD2. This CDR3 comprises 16 residues. V shed 5 bases, J shed 3 bases, and the junction held 6 bases outside the gene matches.